One sample yielded the 32 T cell receptor beta chains listed below, sequenced in a study of T cell responses to AZD1222 COVID-19 vaccine. The repertoire was sequenced with immunoSEQ multiplex PCR; TCRdb's copy has only in-frame clones and lacks some. This sample carries 45,000 to 70,000 clones, about 90% of them seen once, and the ten largest clones take roughly 15%. The starting material was peripheral blood, obtained 28 days after the second AZD1222 dose. Source of these receptors: an adult who received the AZD1222 COVID-19 vaccine.

The chain carries TRBV27 and TRBJ2-7; 8 bases align to TRBD1. The junction had 9 bases not matched to a gene; V was cut back by 7 bases and J by 4 bases. In germline, CDR1 is MNHEY, CDR2 SMNVEV (reference sequence). This CDR3 is 14 amino acids long. As DNA, the CDR3 is TGTGCCAGCATCGGCTTCAGGGGGCCTTACGAGCAGTACTTC. Translated, it gives CASIGFRGPYEQYF.

The V call is TRBV2, the J call TRBJ2-5, with D tentatively TRBD1 or TRBD2 (5 bases each). This CDR3 contains 19 residues. V lost 3 bases, J lost 1 base, and 24 bases lay in between. Germline-derived CDR1 and CDR2 are SNHLY and FYNNEI. The CDR3 coding sequence is TGTGCCAGCAGTGACTTGGCGCGACGGGGACCAAACCCCCAAGAGACCCAGTACTTC. It encodes CASSDLARRGPNPQETQYF.

The V call is TRBV12-5, the J call TRBJ2-7; D remains ambiguous. Deletions cut 9 bases from V and 7 bases from J, with 22 bases between. The CDR3 extends over 14 amino acids. Germline V gene lookup returns CDR1 LGHNT and CDR2 FRNRAP. CDR3 nucleotides: TGTGCTAGCGCCCTCCCACCCACCGGTGGGGAGCAGTACTTC. Protein: CASALPPTGGEQYF.

This chain links TRBV19 with TRBJ2-1; 11 bases line up with TRBD2. The germline V gene has CDR1 LNHDA and CDR2 SQIVND (reference sequence). The CDR3 spans 16 residues. V lost 7 bases and J lost 8; bases outside the gene matches: 13. The CDR3 region has the DNA TGTGCCAGTACCTATCGGGCACTAGCGGGAGTCGATGAGCAGTTCTTC. Encoded protein: CASTYRALAGVDEQFF.

The rearrangement joins TRBV4-3 to TRBJ2-1; 7 nucleotides line up with TRBD2. In germline, CDR1 is LGHNA, CDR2 YSLEER. The CDR3 is made up of 15 amino acids. The V gene end was trimmed by 5 bases and the J gene end by 3 bases; junction bases not matched to a gene: 7. The CDR3 is CASSVRASGYNEQFF. The CDR3 DNA reads TGCGCCAGCAGCGTCCGGGCTAGCGGCTACAATGAGCAGTTCTTC.

V usage is TRBV7-6 and J usage is TRBJ1-1; no definite D call. Trimming removed 1 base at V and 1 base at J, with 10 bases between. This CDR3 spans 15 amino acids. Germline CDR1 reads SGHVS; CDR2 reads FNYEAQ. This chain's CDR3 is CASSLGGSGNTEAFF. CDR3 DNA sequence: TGTGCCAGCAGCTTAGGAGGGTCGGGGAACACTGAAGCTTTCTTT.

V gene TRBV7-9 combines with J gene TRBJ2-1; 15 bases align to TRBD2. Trimming cost V 3 bases and J 9 bases; bases outside gene matches: 3. CDR1 is SEHNR and CDR2 is FQNEAQ in the germline V gene (reference sequence). CDR3 length equals 15 residues. CDR3 sequence reads: CASSLGTSGRSEQFF. The CDR3 bases are TGTGCCAGCAGCTTGGGGACTAGCGGGAGGAGTGAGCAGTTCTTC.

The chain links TRBV5-1 to TRBJ2-7; D uncertain. Trimming removed 0 bases at V and 7 bases at J, with 11 bases between. Germline V gene sequence: CDR1 SGHRS, CDR2 YFSETQ. CDR3 length: 13 residues. The CDR3 here is CASSLGMDGEQYF. Written as DNA, the CDR3 is TGCGCCAGCAGCTTGGGGATGGACGGGGAGCAGTACTTC.

V gene TRBV3-1 (or the pseudogene TRBV3-2) combines with J gene TRBJ2-2; possible D gene TRBD2, 6 bases. V lost 3 bases to trimming and J lost 4 bases, with 9 bases between them. This CDR3 comprises 14 residues. Germline CDR1 is LGHDT and CDR2 is YNNKEL (reference sequence). This CDR3 is CASSQGGTTGELFF. The DNA of the CDR3 is TGTGCCAGCAGCCAGGGCGGGACCACCGGGGAGCTGTTTTTT.

This clone was counted a single time. The J gene is TRBJ1-1, the V gene TRBV5-4; D may be TRBD1 (5 bases). Germline V gives CDR1 SGHNT, CDR2 YYREEE (reference sequence). Deletions cut 1 base from V and 4 bases from J, with 11 bases between. The CDR3 covers 14 residues. CDR3 residues: CASSLLGERTEAFF. The DNA of the CDR3 is TGTGCCAGCAGCTTGTTGGGGGAGCGCACTGAAGCTTTCTTT.

DNA of the CDR3: TGTGCCAGTAGTATCATCCCACGACAGGGTTTACCTTACAATGAGCAGTTCTTC. It specifies CASSIIPRQGLPYNEQFF. This chain joins TRBV19 and TRBJ2-1; 7 bases line up with TRBD1. The CDR3 has 18 amino acids. Germline-derived CDR1 and CDR2 are LNHDA and SQIVND (reference sequence). Trimming took 3 bases from V and 4 from J; bases not matched to a gene: 15.

For the CDR3, the DNA is TGTGCCAGTAGTACGGGACAGTACAATGAGCAGTTCTTC. Protein: CASSTGQYNEQFF. V and J are TRBV19 and TRBJ2-1; 7 nucleotides agree with TRBD1. This CDR3 is built from 13 residues. Germline V CDR1 and CDR2: LNHDA, SQIVND (reference sequence). V trimming: 4 bases; J trimming: 4 bases; junction bases outside the gene matches: 1.

The CDR3 region has the DNA TGTGCCAGCAGCGCCGGGACTAGCTTCTACAATGAGCAGTTCTTC. This codes for CASSAGTSFYNEQFF. The V and J genes are TRBV11-2 and TRBJ2-1, with 9 bases lining up with TRBD2. Germline lookup yields CDR1 SGHAT and CDR2 FQNNGV. V lost 5 bases to trimming and J lost 3 bases; unmatched junction nucleotides: 5. CDR3 length: 15 residues. The entire variable domain, with the rest obtained from reference TRBV11-2 and TRBJ2-1, is as follows: EAGVAQSPRYKIIEKRQSVAFWCNPISGHATLYWYQQILGQGPKLLIQFQNNGVVDDSQLPKDRFSAERLKGVDSTLKIQPAKLEDSAVYLCASSAGTSFYNEQFFGPGTRLTVL.

The genes are TRBV11-3 and TRBJ1-6; TRBD1 might be the D (5 bases). This CDR3 has 13 residues. The germline V gene encodes CDR1 SGHNT and CDR2 YENEEA. Trimming left V 4 bases short and J 10 bases short, with 11 bases between. DNA for the CDR3: TGTGCCAGCAGCTGGGGCAGGGACTCACCCCTCCACTTT. Translated: CASSWGRDSPLHF. Based on the CDR3 plus reference TRBV11-3 and TRBJ1-6, the full variable domain is EAGVVQSPRYKIIEKKQPVAFWCNPISGHNTLYWYLQNLGQGPELLIRYENEEAVDDSQLPKDRFSAERLKGVDSTLKIQPAELGDSAVYLCASSWGRDSPLHFGNGTRLTVT.

This clone was observed a few times. The chain joins TRBV12-3 or TRBV12-4 to TRBJ1-2; D is possibly TRBD1 (5 bases). V was pared by 8 bases and J by 6 bases, with 16 bases between. CDR3 size: 13 residues. The CDR3, as DNA: TGTGCCAGCCATTCGGACAAACGGGATGGCTACACCTTC. It codes for CASHSDKRDGYTF.

The chain combines TRBV25-1 with TRBJ2-3; D possibly corresponds to TRBD2 (6 bases). Germline V gene lookup returns CDR1 MGHDK and CDR2 SYGVNS. V was clipped by 4 bases and J by 8 bases, with 10 bases between them. The CDR3 is made up of 12 amino acids. The CDR3 sequence: CASSGGVSTQYF. As DNA, the CDR3 is TGTGCCAGCAGTGGGGGGGTTAGTACGCAGTATTTT.

V and J are TRBV19 and TRBJ2-2; 10 bases agree with TRBD2. The germline V gene has CDR1 LNHDA and CDR2 SQIVND (reference sequence). This CDR3 has 15 residues. V lost 9 bases, J lost 2 bases, and 6 bases stayed unmatched. As DNA, the CDR3 is TGTGCCAGCAGCGGACTAGCGGATAACACCGGGGAGCTGTTTTTT. Protein: CASSGLADNTGELFF.

The rearrangement uses TRBV6-5 and TRBJ2-7; TRBD1 agrees at 8 bases. Germline V lookup: CDR1 MNHEY, CDR2 SVGAGI. Germline trimming cut 6 bases from V and 13 bases from J; bases unmatched to any gene: 11. This CDR3 is 12 amino acids long. The CDR3 here is CASSRLGQVFYF. The CDR3 bases are TGTGCCAGCAGCCGCCTGGGACAGGTTTTCTACTTC.

CDR3 DNA sequence: TGTGCCACCAGCCCCGGGGGGGTCGGGAAACTGTTTTTT. Translation: CATSPGGVGKLFF. The chain has TRBV15 and TRBJ1-4; TRBD1 is a possible D gene (5 bases). Trimming took off 5 bases at V and 11 bases at J, with 15 bases between the two ends. This CDR3 contains 13 residues. CDR1 LNHNV and CDR2 YYDKDF come from the germline V gene (reference sequence).

This chain connects TRBV5-6 to TRBJ2-1; 14 nucleotides align to TRBD2. This CDR3 has 18 amino acids. The V segment lost 1 base and the J segment 7 bases; nucleotides outside the gene matches: 10. The germline V gene has CDR1 SGHDT and CDR2 YYEEEE. The CDR3: CASSLPRPTSGRGNEQFF. DNA for the CDR3: TGTGCCAGCAGCTTGCCCCGTCCGACTAGCGGGAGGGGAAATGAGCAGTTCTTC. Combining the CDR3 with reference TRBV5-6 and TRBJ2-1 gives the whole variable domain DAGVTQSPTHLIKTRGQQVTLRCSPKSGHDTVSWYQQALGQGPQFIFQYYEEEERQRGNFPDRFSGHQFPNYSSELNVNALLLGDSALYLCASSLPRPTSGRGNEQFFGPGTRLTVL.

This chain connects TRBV23-1 to TRBJ1-2; a possible D gene is TRBD1 (5 bases). TRBV23-1 is assigned to the ORF class and has an uncertain function. Trimming cost V 0 bases and J 7 bases, with 9 bases left between them. The CDR3 has 13 amino acids. CDR3 sequence reads: CASSQSGRRGYTF. The CDR3 nucleotides are TGCGCCAGCAGTCAATCGGGGCGACGTGGCTACACCTTC.

The rearrangement joins TRBV11-1 to TRBJ2-7; D ambiguous. There are 14 residues in the CDR3. Germline-derived CDR1 and CDR2 are SGHAT and FQDESV (reference sequence). V lost 4 bases to trimming and J lost 13 bases, with 23 bases between them. CDR3 bases: TGTGCCAGCAGCTCCTTTGGTTCGAGTGCATCCCAATACTTC. Residues: CASSSFGSSASQYF.

J is TRBJ1-6 and V is TRBV3-1 (or the pseudogene TRBV3-2); no firm D call. This CDR3 has 13 amino acids. V was shortened by 4 bases and J by 13 bases, with 14 bases between the two germline ends. Germline-derived CDR1 and CDR2 are LGHDT and YNNKEL (reference sequence). CDR3 residues: CASSPTQTRPLHF. As DNA, the CDR3 is TGTGCCAGCAGCCCCACTCAAACTCGGCCCCTCCACTTT.

The J gene is TRBJ2-1, the V gene TRBV3-1 (or the pseudogene TRBV3-2); tentative D call: TRBD2 (5 bases). V was trimmed by 0 bases and J by 7 bases, leaving 13 bases between them. CDR1 is LGHDT and CDR2 is YNNKEL in the germline V gene (reference sequence). The CDR3 consists of 15 residues. The CDR3 here is CASSQDYQDWNEQFF. DNA for the CDR3: TGTGCCAGCAGCCAAGATTACCAGGACTGGAATGAGCAGTTCTTC.

The V and J genes are TRBV9 and TRBJ1-3, with D possibly matching TRBD1 (5 bases). The V end was cut by 3 bases, the J end by 4 bases, with 17 bases between. The CDR3 sequence is 16 residues long. Germline assignment: CDR1 SGDLS and CDR2 YYNGEE. The CDR3 spells CASSAAGTQVGNTIYF. The CDR3 nucleotides read TGTGCCAGCAGCGCAGCCGGGACCCAGGTCGGAAACACCATATATTTT. Using reference TRBV9 and TRBJ1-3 for the parts outside the CDR3, the full variable domain is DSGVTQTPKHLITATGQRVTLRCSPRSGDLSVYWYQQSLDQGLQFLIQYYNGEERAKGNILERFSAQQFPDLHSELNLSSLELGDSALYFCASSAAGTQVGNTIYFGEGSWLTVV.

The chain carries TRBV6-5 and TRBJ1-1; D not resolved. This CDR3 is built from 15 residues. The V and J ends lost 6 bases and 7 bases respectively, with 21 bases between them. Per the germline V gene, CDR1 is MNHEY and CDR2 is SVGAGI. CDR3 sequence reads: CASRPWSGFRDEAFF. As DNA, the CDR3 is TGTGCCAGCAGACCCTGGTCGGGGTTCCGGGATGAAGCTTTCTTT.

In DNA, the CDR3 is TGTGCCAGCAGCCTCATGACAGGGGAATCTGGAAACACCATATATTTT. Translating gives CASSLMTGESGNTIYF. The chain is built from TRBV28 and TRBJ1-3, with 8 nucleotides matching TRBD1. J was trimmed by 1 base and V by 6 bases; bases with no gene match: 8. Germline CDR1 is MDHEN and CDR2 is SYDVKM. The CDR3 extends over 16 amino acids.

V and J are TRBV7-6 and TRBJ2-2; D not certain. The CDR3 extends over 12 amino acids. Germline CDR1 reads SGHVS; CDR2 reads FNYEAQ. Deletions cut 4 bases from V and 5 bases from J, with 5 bases between. The DNA of the CDR3 is TGTGCCAGCAGCTCGAGGACCGGGGAGCTGTTTTTT. Translation: CASSSRTGELFF.

This sequence joins TRBV6-5 and TRBJ2-7; 14 nucleotides match TRBD2. There are 14 residues in the CDR3. Germline-derived CDR1 and CDR2 are MNHEY and SVGAGI. J lost 6 bases, V lost 6 bases, and 4 bases had no gene match. CDR3 sequence reads: CASRGLAGVGEQYF. DNA of the CDR3: TGTGCCAGCAGGGGACTAGCGGGAGTGGGCGAGCAGTACTTC.

The CDR3 DNA follows: TGTGCCAGCAGCCCACGGGGGATAGCGGGCCAAGAGACCCAGTACTTC. This encodes CASSPRGIAGQETQYF. The chain employs TRBV7-9 and TRBJ2-5; 7 bases fit TRBD2. Germline V gene lookup returns CDR1 SEHNR and CDR2 FQNEAQ (reference sequence). This CDR3 contains 16 residues. V gave up 5 bases and J gave up 1 base; unmatched junction bases: 10.

The gene calls are TRBV19 and TRBJ2-1; D possibly corresponds to TRBD2 (7 bases). The V and J ends lost 5 bases and 16 bases respectively, with 27 bases between them. The germline gives CDR1 LNHDA, CDR2 SQIVND (reference sequence). The length of the CDR3 is 15 residues. CDR3 amino acids: CASSLRGGDLDRTFF. DNA for the CDR3: TGTGCCAGTAGTCTTAGGGGGGGGGACCTCGACAGAACCTTCTTC.

The CDR3 DNA is TGTGCCAGCAGAAACGGACAGGGAGGGCAGTACTTC. This encodes CASRNGQGGQYF. The rearrangement uses TRBV6-5 and TRBJ2-7, with 8 bases that match TRBD1. CDR3 size: 12 residues. Germline trimming cut 6 bases from V and 9 bases from J; bases unmatched to any gene: 7. Germline values: CDR1 MNHEY, CDR2 SVGAGI.